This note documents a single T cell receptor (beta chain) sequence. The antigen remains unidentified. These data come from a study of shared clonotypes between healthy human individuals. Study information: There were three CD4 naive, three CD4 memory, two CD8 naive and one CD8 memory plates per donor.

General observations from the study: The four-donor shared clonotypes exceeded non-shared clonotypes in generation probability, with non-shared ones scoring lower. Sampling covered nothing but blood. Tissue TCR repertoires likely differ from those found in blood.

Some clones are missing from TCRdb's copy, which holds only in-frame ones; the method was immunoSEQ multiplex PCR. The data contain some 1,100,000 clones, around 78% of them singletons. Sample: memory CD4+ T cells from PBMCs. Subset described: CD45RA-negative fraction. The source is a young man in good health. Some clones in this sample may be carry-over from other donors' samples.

CDR3 region: CASSLEGRNDYEQYF. CDR3 nucleotide sequence: TGTGCCAGCAGCTTAGAGGGGCGAAACGACTACGAGCAGTACTTC. This chain uses TRBV5-6 with TRBJ2-7, with D tentatively TRBD1 or TRBD2 (5 bases each). Trimming pared 2 bases from V and 3 bases from J, leaving 15 bases between. The CDR3 sequence is 15 residues long. Germline V gives CDR1 SGHDT, CDR2 YYEEEE.